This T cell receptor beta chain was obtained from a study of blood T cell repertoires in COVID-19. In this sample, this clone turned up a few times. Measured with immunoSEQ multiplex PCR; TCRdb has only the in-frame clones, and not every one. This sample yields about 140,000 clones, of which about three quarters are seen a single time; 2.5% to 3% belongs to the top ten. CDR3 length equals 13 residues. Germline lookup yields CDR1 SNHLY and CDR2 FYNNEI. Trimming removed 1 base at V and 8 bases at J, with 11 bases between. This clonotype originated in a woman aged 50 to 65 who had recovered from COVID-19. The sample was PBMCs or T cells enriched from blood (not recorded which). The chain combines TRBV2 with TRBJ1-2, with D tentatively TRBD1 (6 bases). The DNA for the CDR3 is TGTGCCAGCAGTGAAGTCAGGGGAGAAGGCTACACCTTC. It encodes CASSEVRGEGYTF. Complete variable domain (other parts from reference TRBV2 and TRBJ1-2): EPEVTQTPSHQVTQMGQEVILRCVPISNHLYFYWYRQILGQKVEFLVSFYNNEISEKSEIFDDQFSVERPDGSNFTLKIRSTKLEDSAMYFCASSEVRGEGYTFGSGTRLTVV.